These 7 T cell receptor beta chains originate from one sample sequenced in a study of T cell responses to AZD1222 COVID-19 vaccine. Data came from immunoSEQ multiplex PCR; TCRdb stores just in-frame clones and leaves some out. Of approximately 110,000 clones listed, 89% were seen once; the top ten hold roughly 4.2%. This specimen consisted of peripheral blood, obtained on day 0 of AZD1222 vaccination. These TCRs come from an adult in good health.

This chain joins TRBV4-1 and TRBJ2-1; either TRBD1 or TRBD2 may supply D (5 bases each). Trimming stripped 6 bases from V and 13 bases from J, with 16 bases between. This CDR3 comprises 12 residues. Germline CDR1 and CDR2: MGHRA and YSYEKL. CDR3 amino acids: CASRSNPGPQFF. The CDR3 region has the DNA TGCGCCAGCAGGTCAAATCCGGGACCTCAGTTCTTC.

The chain combines TRBV19 with TRBJ2-5; 8 bases agree with TRBD2. This CDR3 has 17 residues. The germline gives CDR1 LNHDA, CDR2 SQIVND (reference sequence). The ends lost 6 bases at V and 3 bases at J; junction bases unmatched: 15. Here the CDR3 DNA reads TGTGCCAGTAGCCCGGGGTCTTTTGTGGGACTAGAAGAGACCCAGTACTTC. Protein product: CASSPGSFVGLEETQYF.

This clone was detected only a few times. The CDR3 nucleotides read TGTGCCAGCAGTGCCGGGACAGGGGGAGGCTACACCTTC. Translated, it gives CASSAGTGGGYTF. The chain uses TRBV12-3 or TRBV12-4 and TRBJ1-2; 11 nucleotides match TRBD1. The CDR3 is made up of 13 amino acids. V lost 5 bases and J lost 8; bases outside the gene matches: 4.

V usage is TRBV7-8 and J usage is TRBJ1-5, with D tentatively TRBD1 (6 bases). The CDR3 is made up of 15 amino acids. Trimming took off 5 bases at V and 6 bases at J, with 17 bases between the two ends. Germline V CDR1 and CDR2: SGHVS, FQNEAQ. CDR3 in DNA: TGTGCCAGCAGCAAGATGCGACAGGTTACTCAGCCCCAGCATTTT. Translated, it gives CASSKMRQVTQPQHF.

V and J are TRBV27 and TRBJ1-5; 7 nucleotides line up with TRBD1. The V gene end was trimmed by 6 bases and the J gene end by 4 bases; junction bases not matched to a gene: 6. Germline CDR1 reads MNHEY; CDR2 reads SMNVEV (reference sequence). This CDR3 comprises 14 residues. The CDR3 here is CASSTGTANQPQHF. CDR3 DNA: TGTGCCAGCAGCACCGGGACAGCTAATCAGCCCCAGCATTTT.

The chain employs TRBV19 and TRBJ1-6; the D is unclear. Trimming cost V 3 bases and J 4 bases, with 7 bases left between them. The CDR3 is 14 residues long. Germline-derived CDR1 and CDR2 are LNHDA and SQIVND (reference sequence). CDR3 residues: CASSIWGYNSPLHF. The CDR3 DNA follows: TGTGCCAGTAGTATCTGGGGTTATAATTCACCCCTCCACTTT.

V gene TRBV12-3 or TRBV12-4 combines with J gene TRBJ2-6; TRBD2 might be the D (5 bases). CDR3 length equals 13 residues. The CDR3 protein is CAGRVAGANVLTF. CDR3 sequence (DNA): TGTGCTGGGCGGGTCGCTGGGGCCAACGTCCTGACTTTC.